This TCR beta chain was found in a study of control samples from healthy donors and cancer patients. Sequencing used immunoSEQ multiplex PCR; TCRdb keeps in-frame clones, though not all of them. The sample contains 350,000 to 450,000 clones, around 90% of which appear only once. The sequence was obtained from a man aged 40-49 years with head and neck cancer. The sample comprised PBMCs.

The CDR3 loop is CASSDPGSRGKDTF. The DNA of the CDR3 is TGTGCCAGTAGTGACCCGGGCTCCCGGGGGAAGGACACCTTC. The gene calls are TRBV19 and TRBJ1-2; tentatively, D is TRBD1 (5 bases). Germline lookup yields CDR1 LNHDA and CDR2 SQIVND (reference sequence). Trimming took 5 bases from V and 12 from J, leaving 22 bases between them. The CDR3 covers 14 residues.